Shown below are 25 T cell receptor beta chains from a single sample sequenced in a study of cytomegalovirus exposure and HLA in healthy donors. The PCR made use of 60 Vbeta and 13 Jbeta primers. The repertoire was sequenced with immunoSEQ multiplex PCR; TCRdb's copy has only in-frame clones and lacks some. The table lists more than 100,000 clones, approximately 87% of them singletons. Sequencing input: PBMCs. The receptors were sampled from a man between 35 and 55 years old in good health and CMV-seronegative.

On this clone: Other DNA sequences from this sample encode an identical CDR3 as well. The J gene is TRBJ2-5, the V gene TRBV7-9; TRBD1 matches 8 bases. Germline trimming cut 5 bases from V and 5 bases from J; bases unmatched to any gene: 7. The germline V gene has CDR1 SEHNR and CDR2 FQNEAQ (reference sequence). The CDR3 length is 14 residues. The CDR3 region is CASSPGQGGETQYF. DNA for the CDR3: TGTGCCAGCAGCCCCGGACAGGGTGGGGAGACCCAGTACTTC.

Points on this clone: A read error may produce the germline difference seen at one junction end. The V and J genes are TRBV7-7 and TRBJ1-5, with 7 bases fitting TRBD1. Per the germline V gene, CDR1 is SSHAT and CDR2 is FNYEAQ (reference sequence). The length of the CDR3 is 16 residues. The DNA for the CDR3 is TGTGCTAGCAGCCTAGGGACAGACTATAGCAATCAGCCCCAGCATTTT. This sequence encodes CASSLGTDYSNQPQHF. Complete variable domain (other parts from reference TRBV7-7 and TRBJ1-5): GAGVSQSPRYKVTKRGQDVTLRCDPISSHATLYWYQQALGQGPEFLTYFNYEAQPDKSGLPSDRFSAERPEGSISTLTIQRTEQRDSAMYRCASSLGTDYSNQPQHFGDGTRLSIL.

The chain carries TRBV19 and TRBJ1-2; D perhaps matches TRBD1 (6 bases). Trimming took off 4 bases at V and 2 bases at J, with 11 bases between the two ends. The CDR3 contains 14 residues. Germline-derived CDR1 and CDR2 are LNHDA and SQIVND (reference sequence). The CDR3 reads CASSTSTGNYGYTF. The CDR3 DNA sequence: TGTGCCAGTAGTACCTCTACAGGGAACTATGGCTACACCTTC.

This clone was recorded only once. V is TRBV2 and J is TRBJ1-2, with TRBD1 matching over 7 bases. V lost 5 bases to trimming and J lost 2 bases; unmatched junction nucleotides: 17. This CDR3 is built from 18 residues. Germline V CDR1 and CDR2: SNHLY, FYNNEI. This CDR3 reads CASSNRGGTDGMNYGYTF. The CDR3 coding sequence is TGTGCCAGCAGTAACAGAGGGGGGACAGATGGGATGAACTATGGCTACACCTTC.

This chain uses TRBV27 with TRBJ2-1, with 9 bases identical to TRBD2. Unmatched junction bases numbered 7, after V lost 4 bases and J lost 6 bases. The length of the CDR3 is 15 residues. The germline V gene encodes CDR1 MNHEY and CDR2 SMNVEV (reference sequence). CDR3 protein: CASSSLAGTINEQFF. CDR3 bases: TGTGCCAGCAGTTCGCTAGCGGGGACGATCAATGAGCAGTTCTTC.

This chain links TRBV6-1 with TRBJ1-1, with D tentatively TRBD1 (6 bases). The V gene's germline CDR1 is MNHNS and CDR2 SASEGT. CDR3 length: 13 amino acids. V was trimmed by 8 bases and J by 1 base, leaving 11 bases between them. The CDR3 DNA sequence: TGTGCCAGCCTGGGGGGGGCGAACACTGAAGCTTTCTTT. Translated, it gives CASLGGANTEAFF.

The chain carries TRBV5-6 and TRBJ1-2, with D possibly matching TRBD1 (5 bases). This CDR3 has 11 residues. Germline V gene data show CDR1 as SGHDT and CDR2 as YYEEEE. Trimming took off 10 bases at V and 4 bases at J, with 11 bases between the two ends. The CDR3 bases are TGTGCCGGGGGGACCGCCTATGGCTACACCTTC. Translation gives CAGGTAYGYTF.

The chain employs TRBV28 and TRBJ2-5, with 10 bases lining up with TRBD1. In germline, CDR1 is MDHEN, CDR2 SYDVKM. V shed 8 bases, J shed 3 bases, and the junction held 6 bases outside the gene matches. CDR3 length: 14 residues. The CDR3 reads CASRGQGREETQYF. CDR3 DNA sequence: TGTGCCAGCCGGGGACAGGGGAGGGAAGAGACCCAGTACTTC.

The chain joins TRBV4-2 to TRBJ2-2, with 9 nucleotides matching TRBD2. This CDR3 contains 19 residues. J was trimmed by 0 bases and V by 0 bases; bases with no gene match: 8. In germline, CDR1 is LGHNA, CDR2 YNFKEQ. The CDR3 region is CASSQEKSSGGPNTGELFF. As DNA, the CDR3 is TGTGCCAGCAGCCAAGAGAAAAGTAGCGGGGGCCCGAACACCGGGGAGCTGTTTTTT.

The CDR3 nucleotides are TGTGCCTGGAGTGTAGGCGGAAACAATGAGCAGTTCTTC. Its translation is CAWSVGGNNEQFF. V is TRBV30 and J is TRBJ2-1; D is ambiguous. The CDR3 spans 13 residues. Germline V lookup: CDR1 GTSNPN, CDR2 SVGIG (reference sequence). V was trimmed by 0 bases and J by 5 bases, leaving 8 bases between them.

V gene TRBV4-3 combines with J gene TRBJ2-1; 12 positions agree with TRBD2. V gave up 0 bases and J gave up 3 bases; unmatched junction bases: 6. CDR3 length: 18 amino acids. Germline CDR1 and CDR2: LGHNA and YSLEER. CDR3: CASSQDATSGGHYNEQFF. As DNA, the CDR3 is TGCGCCAGCAGCCAAGATGCGACTAGCGGGGGCCACTACAATGAGCAGTTCTTC.

The chain recombines TRBV27 with TRBJ2-2; TRBD1 matches 10 bases. V was clipped by 5 bases and J by 1 base; unmatched bases: 4. Germline V gene lookup returns CDR1 MNHEY and CDR2 SMNVEV (reference sequence). The CDR3 is 16 amino acids. The CDR3, as DNA: TGTGCCAGCAGTCCCCGGACAGGGGGGAACACCGGGGAGCTGTTTTTT. Translation: CASSPRTGGNTGELFF.

The gene calls are TRBV7-9 and TRBJ2-5; 7 nucleotides agree with TRBD1. The CDR3 loop spans 14 amino acids. The trim removed 5 bases at V and 7 bases at J, leaving 10 bases unmatched. The germline V gene has CDR1 SEHNR and CDR2 FQNEAQ (reference sequence). CDR3 nucleotide sequence: TGTGCCAGCAGCCCGAACGACAGGGCACGGACCCAGTACTTC. Its translation is CASSPNDRARTQYF.

V is TRBV4-1 and J is TRBJ1-5, with D maybe TRBD1 (5 bases). V was clipped by 4 bases and J by 9 bases, with 10 bases between them. This CDR3 is 12 amino acids long. CDR1 is MGHRA, CDR2 YSYEKL, per germline. CDR3 amino acids: CASSPPGLPQHF. CDR3 nucleotides: TGCGCCAGCAGCCCCCCAGGGTTGCCCCAGCATTTT.

This clone was observed a handful of times. The rearrangement uses TRBV7-2 and TRBJ1-2; D call uncertain. The V end lost 5 bases, the J end lost 4 bases, and 8 bases lay between the germline ends. The CDR3 is 12 amino acids. Germline V CDR1 and CDR2: SGHTA, FQGNSA. As DNA, the CDR3 is TGTGCCAGCAGCCCCGAGGCCTATGGCTACACCTTC. The encoded protein is CASSPEAYGYTF.

This clone was detected a few times. The chain has TRBV4-1 and TRBJ1-2, with a possible D match to TRBD1 (6 bases). The CDR3 is 16 residues long. In germline, CDR1 is MGHRA, CDR2 YSYEKL. V lost 4 bases and J 8 bases, leaving 23 bases between the germline ends. The CDR3 nucleotides read TGCGCCAGCAGCCCAACGCTACTAGGGGGGGGTCGGGGCTACACCTTC. Translating it yields CASSPTLLGGGRGYTF.

The rearrangement uses TRBV5-1 and TRBJ2-7, with a possible D match to TRBD2 (5 bases). This CDR3 is 14 amino acids long. The V end was cut by 4 bases, the J end by 5 bases, with 16 bases between. Germline lookup yields CDR1 SGHRS and CDR2 YFSETQ. In nucleotides, the CDR3 is TGCGCCAGCAGCCCGGTAGTAGCGTCTCACGAGCAGTACTTC. This sequence encodes CASSPVVASHEQYF.

The rearrangement joins TRBV2 to TRBJ2-1; 8 positions match TRBD2. CDR1 is SNHLY, CDR2 FYNNEI, per germline. The CDR3 is 14 residues long. V shed 5 bases, J shed 2 bases, and the junction held 2 bases outside the gene matches. The CDR3 here is CASSNGGAYNEQFF. DNA for the CDR3: TGTGCCAGCAGTAACGGGGGGGCCTACAATGAGCAGTTCTTC.

CDR3 coding DNA: TGTGCCAGCAGCTTAGAATGGGCCCAGGGGTTGGAGCAGTACTTC. Its translation is CASSLEWAQGLEQYF. V and J are TRBV11-2 and TRBJ2-7, with a possible D match to TRBD1 (6 bases). The CDR3 consists of 15 residues. Germline lookup yields CDR1 SGHAT and CDR2 FQNNGV. V gave up 0 bases and J gave up 7 bases, with 16 bases separating them.

The chain has TRBV10-3 and TRBJ2-7; 10 nucleotides match TRBD2. The CDR3 is made up of 16 amino acids. Per the germline V gene, CDR1 is ENHRY and CDR2 is SYGVKD. Losses at the gene ends were 1 base for V and 5 bases for J; bases not matched to a gene: 8. CDR3 amino acids: CAISEWGSGRVNEQYF. CDR3 DNA sequence: TGTGCCATCAGTGAGTGGGGGAGCGGGAGGGTGAACGAGCAGTACTTC.

The chain uses TRBV6-4 and TRBJ2-7; TRBD1 matches 9 bases. CDR3 size: 14 residues. V dropped 8 bases and J dropped 0; count of bases not matched to a gene: 5. The germline CDR1 and CDR2 sequences are MRHNA and SNTAGT. The CDR3 region is CASYPGQGSYEQYF. The CDR3, as DNA: TGTGCCAGCTACCCGGGACAGGGCTCCTACGAGCAGTACTTC.

This clone has a single count. V usage is TRBV5-6 and J usage is TRBJ2-5; 10 bases line up with TRBD2. After removal of 0 bases from V and 5 bases from J, the junction contained 10 bases not matched to a gene. The CDR3 loop spans 17 amino acids. The germline V gene has CDR1 SGHDT and CDR2 YYEEEE. Here the CDR3 DNA reads TGTGCCAGCAGCTTGGCCATCGGACTAGCGGAGAGGGAGACCCAGTACTTC. This gives the protein CASSLAIGLAERETQYF.

The chain combines TRBV5-4 with TRBJ2-5; 7 positions match TRBD1. The CDR3 is 15 residues long. Germline CDR1 reads SGHNT; CDR2 reads YYREEE (reference sequence). The ends lost 4 bases at V and 4 bases at J; junction bases unmatched: 10. The CDR3 coding sequence is TGTGCCAGCAGCACACTCCCAGGGGGACGAGAGACCCAGTACTTC. Translated: CASSTLPGGRETQYF. Full variable domain (remainder filled in from reference TRBV5-4 and TRBJ2-5): ETGVTQSPTHLIKTRGQQVTLRCSSQSGHNTVSWYQQALGQGPQFIFQYYREEENGRGNFPPRFSGLQFPNYSSELNVNALELDDSALYLCASSTLPGGRETQYFGPGTRLLVL.

The chain joins TRBV18 to TRBJ2-5; no firm D call. CDR3 length equals 12 residues. Deletions cut 2 bases from V and 4 bases from J, with 5 bases between. Per the germline V gene, CDR1 is KGHSH and CDR2 is LQKENI. The CDR3 reads CASSPFRETQYF. The CDR3 bases are TGTGCCAGCTCACCATTTCGAGAGACCCAGTACTTC.

The chain is built from TRBV11-3 and TRBJ2-3, with 8 bases that match TRBD2. Losses at the gene ends were 3 bases for V and 2 bases for J; bases not matched to a gene: 4. This CDR3 is built from 15 residues. CDR1 and CDR2 from the germline V gene are SGHNT and YENEEA. CDR3 amino acids: CASSFRGGATDTQYF. DNA for the CDR3: TGTGCCAGCAGCTTTCGGGGGGGGGCCACAGATACGCAGTATTTT.